In its sample, the clone carrying this T cell receptor beta chain ranks as medium-sized. Its antigen is currently unknown. Using immunoSEQ multiplex PCR, the repertoire was profiled, and TCRdb retains in-frame clones only, with some absent. There are 2,500 to 3,500 clones in the sample, none observed a single time. A marrow graft followed busulfan-fludarabine conditioning, with cyclophosphamide on days +3 and +4. The sample belongs to a study of T cells after posttransplantation cyclophosphamide. Broader study findings: Donor CD8+ memory clones often dominated recipient blood repertoires at later times.

The CDR3 covers 14 residues. Per the germline V gene, CDR1 is SGHRS and CDR2 is YFSETQ. Trimming shortened V by 4 bases and J by 3 bases, and 13 bases separated the two germline ends. This specimen consisted of PBMCs, obtained after allogeneic stem cell transplant with posttransplant cyclophosphamide. This chain joins TRBV5-1 and TRBJ1-1, with D unresolved. The receptor comes from a female patient aged 45 to 65 who received an allogeneic stem cell transplant from a related donor, was CMV-positive, and had no GVHD. The graft donor may have given rise to some T cells. CDR3 in amino acids: CASSLLDWDTEAFF. In nucleotides, the CDR3 is TGCGCCAGCAGCCTCCTGGACTGGGACACTGAAGCTTTCTTT.